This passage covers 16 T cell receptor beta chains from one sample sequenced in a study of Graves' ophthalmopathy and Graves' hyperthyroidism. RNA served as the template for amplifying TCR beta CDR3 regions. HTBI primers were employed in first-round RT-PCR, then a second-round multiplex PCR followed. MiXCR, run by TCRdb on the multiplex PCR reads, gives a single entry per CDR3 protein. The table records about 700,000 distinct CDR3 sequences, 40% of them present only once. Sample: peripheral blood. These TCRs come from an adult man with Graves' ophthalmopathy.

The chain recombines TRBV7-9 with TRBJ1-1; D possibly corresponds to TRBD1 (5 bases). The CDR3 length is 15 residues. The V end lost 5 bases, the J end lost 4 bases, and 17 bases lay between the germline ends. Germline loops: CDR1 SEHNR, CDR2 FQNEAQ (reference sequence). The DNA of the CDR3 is TGTGCCAGCAGCACTTCAGGGCCCCGGGGCACTGAAGCTTTCTTT. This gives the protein CASSTSGPRGTEAFF.

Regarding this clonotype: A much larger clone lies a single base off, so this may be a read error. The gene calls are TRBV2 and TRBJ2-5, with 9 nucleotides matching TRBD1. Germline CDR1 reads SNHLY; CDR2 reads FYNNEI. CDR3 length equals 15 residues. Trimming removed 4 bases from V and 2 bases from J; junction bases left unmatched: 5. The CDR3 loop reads CASSGMGQGQETQYF. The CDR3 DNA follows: TGTGCCAGCAGTGGAATGGGACAGGGTCAAGAGACCCAGTACTTC.

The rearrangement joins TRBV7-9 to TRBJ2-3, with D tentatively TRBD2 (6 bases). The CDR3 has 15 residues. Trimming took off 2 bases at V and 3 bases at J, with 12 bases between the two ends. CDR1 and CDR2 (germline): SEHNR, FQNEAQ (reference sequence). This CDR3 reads CASSLIGGATDTQYF. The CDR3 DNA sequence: TGTGCCAGCAGCTTAATAGGCGGGGCGACAGATACGCAGTATTTT.

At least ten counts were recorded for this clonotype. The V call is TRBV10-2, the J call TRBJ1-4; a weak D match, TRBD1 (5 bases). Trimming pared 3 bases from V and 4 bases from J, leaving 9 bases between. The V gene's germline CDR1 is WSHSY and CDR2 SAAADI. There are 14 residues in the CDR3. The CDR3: CASSESGLNEKLFF. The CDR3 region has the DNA TGCGCCAGCAGTGAATCGGGACTTAATGAAAAACTGTTTTTT.

The CDR3 region has the DNA TGTGCCAGCAGGGAGGGACAGGGGTTGGAGACCCAGTACTTC. This sequence encodes CASREGQGLETQYF. This rearrangement joins TRBV2 to TRBJ2-5; 10 nucleotides agree with TRBD1. The germline V gene has CDR1 SNHLY and CDR2 FYNNEI. This CDR3 comprises 14 residues. Trimming took 6 bases from V and 5 from J; bases not matched to a gene: 6.

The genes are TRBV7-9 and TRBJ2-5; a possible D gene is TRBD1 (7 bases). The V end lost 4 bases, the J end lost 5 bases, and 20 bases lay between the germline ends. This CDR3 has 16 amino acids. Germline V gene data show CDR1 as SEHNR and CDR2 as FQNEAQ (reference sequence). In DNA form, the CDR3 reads TGTGCCAGCAGCTCCAGGGGGGCGTGGCCCCGGGAGACCCAGTACTTC. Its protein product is CASSSRGAWPRETQYF.

The DNA for the CDR3 is TGCGCCAGCAGCCAAGATCGCCCAGGGCAGTACGAGCAGTACTTC. Translated, it gives CASSQDRPGQYEQYF. The chain recombines TRBV4-3 with TRBJ2-7; TRBD1 might be the D (5 bases). Trimming took off 0 bases at V and 4 bases at J, with 13 bases between the two ends. CDR3 length equals 15 residues. The germline gives CDR1 LGHNA, CDR2 YSLEER.

CDR3 nucleotides: TGTGCCAGCAGCGGACTACCCCCTCATAACTATGGCTACACCTTC. Translated, it gives CASSGLPPHNYGYTF. V and J are TRBV7-9 and TRBJ1-2; D uncertain. The CDR3 sequence is 15 residues long. The germline gives CDR1 SEHNR, CDR2 FQNEAQ (reference sequence). V was pared by 5 bases and J by 1 base, with 14 bases between. Based on the CDR3 plus reference TRBV7-9 and TRBJ1-2, the full variable domain is DTGVSQNPRHKITKRGQNVTFRCDPISEHNRLYWYRQTLGQGPEFLTYFQNEAQLEKSRLLSDRFSAERPKGSFSTLEIQRTEQGDSAMYLCASSGLPPHNYGYTFGSGTRLTVV.

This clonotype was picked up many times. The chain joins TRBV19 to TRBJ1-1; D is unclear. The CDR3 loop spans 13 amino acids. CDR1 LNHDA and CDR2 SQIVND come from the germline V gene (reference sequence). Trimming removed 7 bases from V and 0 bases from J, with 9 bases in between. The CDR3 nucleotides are TGTGCCAGTACATACAGTTTGAACACTGAAGCTTTCTTT. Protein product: CASTYSLNTEAFF. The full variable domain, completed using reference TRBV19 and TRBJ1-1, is DGGITQSPKYLFRKEGQNVTLSCEQNLNHDAMYWYRQDPGQGLRLIYYSQIVNDFQKGDIAEGYSVSREKKESFPLTVTSAQKNPTAFYLCASTYSLNTEAFFGQGTRLTVV.

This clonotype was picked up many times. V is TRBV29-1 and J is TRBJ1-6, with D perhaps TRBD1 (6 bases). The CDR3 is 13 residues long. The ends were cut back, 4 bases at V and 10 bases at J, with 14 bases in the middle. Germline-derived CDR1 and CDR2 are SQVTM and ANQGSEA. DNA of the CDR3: TGCAGCGTTGTAGGGACAATCGGGTCACCCCTCCACTTT. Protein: CSVVGTIGSPLHF.

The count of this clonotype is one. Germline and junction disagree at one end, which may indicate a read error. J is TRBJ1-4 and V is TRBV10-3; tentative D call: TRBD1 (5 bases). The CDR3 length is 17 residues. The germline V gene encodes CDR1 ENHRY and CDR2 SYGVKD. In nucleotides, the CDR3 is TGTGCCAGCAGTCGCCAGGGAGGAGACGCAACTAATGAAAAACTGTTTTTT. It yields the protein CASSRQGGDATNEKLFF.

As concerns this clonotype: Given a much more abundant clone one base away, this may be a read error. In DNA, the CDR3 is TGTGCCGCAACGGAGGGGGCGTCGGAAAAACTGTTTTTT. It codes for CAATEGASEKLFF. This sequence joins TRBV10-3 and TRBJ1-4, with 7 nucleotides matching TRBD1. Germline lookup yields CDR1 ENHRY and CDR2 SYGVKD. V shed 11 bases, J shed 8 bases, and the junction held 11 bases outside the gene matches. This CDR3 has 13 residues.

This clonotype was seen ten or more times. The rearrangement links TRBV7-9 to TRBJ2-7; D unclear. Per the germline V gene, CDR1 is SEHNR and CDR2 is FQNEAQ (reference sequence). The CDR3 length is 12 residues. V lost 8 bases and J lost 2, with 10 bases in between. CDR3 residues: CASGISAYEQYF. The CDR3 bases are TGTGCCAGCGGGATTTCAGCCTACGAGCAGTACTTC.

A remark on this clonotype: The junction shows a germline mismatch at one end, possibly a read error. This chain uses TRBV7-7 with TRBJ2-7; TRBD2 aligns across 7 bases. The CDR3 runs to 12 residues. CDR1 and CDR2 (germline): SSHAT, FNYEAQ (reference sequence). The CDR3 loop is CGGTRVPYEQYF. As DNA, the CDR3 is TGCGGGGGGACGCGAGTTCCCTACGAGCAGTACTTC.

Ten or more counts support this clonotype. The CDR3 DNA follows: TGTGCCAGCAGCCAGGGACCCAAGTATGGCTACACCTTC. Protein sequence: CASSQGPKYGYTF. The gene calls are TRBV14 and TRBJ1-2; weak D call: TRBD1 (5 bases). V was trimmed by 3 bases and J by 5 bases, leaving 10 bases between them. The CDR3 spans 13 residues. CDR1 is SGHDN, CDR2 FVKESK, per germline.

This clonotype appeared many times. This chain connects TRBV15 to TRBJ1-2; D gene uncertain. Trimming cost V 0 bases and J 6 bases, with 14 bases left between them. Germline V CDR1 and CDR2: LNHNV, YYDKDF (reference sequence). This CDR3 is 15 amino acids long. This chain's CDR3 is CATSRDSARHDGYTF. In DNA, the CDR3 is TGTGCCACCAGCAGAGACTCGGCCCGGCATGATGGCTACACCTTC.